The clone carrying this T cell receptor (beta chain) was observed a handful of times. This sample was included in a study of T cells in Graves' hyperthyroidism and ophthalmopathy. About the research overall: Before any treatment, at initial diagnosis, peripheral blood was collected.

In patients aged 18 to 65, hyperthyroidism was newly diagnosed, with duration under 2 months. The PBMCs were taken from over 9.5 ml of fresh peripheral blood. Per the germline V gene, CDR1 is SEHNR and CDR2 is FQNEAQ (reference sequence). J lost 5 bases, V lost 1 base, and 7 bases had no gene match. The CDR3 runs to 16 residues. TCR beta CDR3 sequences were amplified from RNA transcripts. When the TCR CDR3 underwent first-round RT-PCR, the HTBI primer set was used. A single record per CDR3 protein comes from TCRdb applying MiXCR to the multiplex PCR reads. The sample has 550,000 to 800,000 distinct CDR3 sequences, 17% seen once.

Sample: blood. The source is a man over 45 with Graves' hyperthyroidism. The chain links TRBV7-9 to TRBJ1-2; 10 nucleotides align to TRBD1. The CDR3 sequence: CASSLGRDRGDYGYTF. CDR3 nucleotides: TGTGCCAGCAGCTTAGGGCGGGACAGGGGTGATTATGGCTACACCTTC.